The source of this T cell receptor beta chain is a study of OX40 agonist ivuxolimab in advanced cancers. The table came from immunoSEQ multiplex PCR; TCRdb's copy has only in-frame clones and leaves some out. The top ten hold 4% to 4.5% of the sample, which has 54,000 or so clones, more than 75% seen once. V was clipped by 6 bases and J by 5 bases; unmatched bases: 8. CDR1 SGHVS and CDR2 FNYEAQ come from the germline V gene. This CDR3 comprises 15 residues. The V call is TRBV7-6, the J call TRBJ1-2; 11 bases match TRBD1. Sample: CD4+ or CD8+ T cells sorted from blood, taken in a trial of the OX40 agonist ivuxolimab. The sequence was collected from an adult with an advanced solid tumor such as melanoma, head and neck, liver or kidney cancer. The CDR3 DNA sequence: TGTGCCAGCAGTTCCGGGGGGACAGGGGGATATGGCTACACCTTC. This gives the protein CASSSGGTGGYGYTF.